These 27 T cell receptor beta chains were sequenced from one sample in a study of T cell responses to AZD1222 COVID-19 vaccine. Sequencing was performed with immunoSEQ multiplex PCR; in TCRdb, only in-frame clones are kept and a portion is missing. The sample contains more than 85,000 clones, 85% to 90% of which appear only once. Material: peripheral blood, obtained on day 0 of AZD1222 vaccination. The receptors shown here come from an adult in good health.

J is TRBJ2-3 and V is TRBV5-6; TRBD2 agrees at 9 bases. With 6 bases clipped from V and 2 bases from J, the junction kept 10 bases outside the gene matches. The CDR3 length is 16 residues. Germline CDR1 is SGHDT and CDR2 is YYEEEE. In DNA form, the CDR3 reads TGTGCCAGCAACACTCTAGCGGGAAGTATCACAGATACGCAGTATTTT. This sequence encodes CASNTLAGSITDTQYF.

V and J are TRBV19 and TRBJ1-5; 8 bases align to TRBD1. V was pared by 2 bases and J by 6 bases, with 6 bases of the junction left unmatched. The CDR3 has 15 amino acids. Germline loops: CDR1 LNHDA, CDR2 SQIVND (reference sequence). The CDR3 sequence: CASSIRQGAIQPQHF. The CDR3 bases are TGTGCCAGTAGTATACGGCAGGGGGCCATTCAGCCCCAGCATTTT.

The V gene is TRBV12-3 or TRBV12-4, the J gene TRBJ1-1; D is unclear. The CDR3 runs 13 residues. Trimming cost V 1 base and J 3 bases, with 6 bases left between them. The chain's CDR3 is CASSLGPYTEAFF. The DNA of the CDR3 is TGTGCCAGCAGTTTAGGGCCTTACACTGAAGCTTTCTTT.

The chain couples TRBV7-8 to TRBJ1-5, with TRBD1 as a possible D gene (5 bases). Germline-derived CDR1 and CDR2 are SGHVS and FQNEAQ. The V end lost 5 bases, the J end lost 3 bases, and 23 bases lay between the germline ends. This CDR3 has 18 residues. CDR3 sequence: CASSPKLIGTGLNQPQHF. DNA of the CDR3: TGTGCCAGCAGCCCCAAACTTATCGGGACGGGCCTCAATCAGCCCCAGCATTTT.

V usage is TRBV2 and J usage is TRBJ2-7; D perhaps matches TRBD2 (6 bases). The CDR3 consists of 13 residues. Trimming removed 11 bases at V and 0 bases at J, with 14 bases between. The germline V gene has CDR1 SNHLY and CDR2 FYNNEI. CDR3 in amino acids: CASGEVLSYEQYF. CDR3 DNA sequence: TGTGCCTCCGGGGAGGTCCTCTCCTACGAGCAGTACTTC.

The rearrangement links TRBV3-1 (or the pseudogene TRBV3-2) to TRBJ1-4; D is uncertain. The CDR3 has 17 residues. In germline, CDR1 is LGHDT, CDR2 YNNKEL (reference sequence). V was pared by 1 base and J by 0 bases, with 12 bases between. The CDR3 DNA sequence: TGTGCCAGCAGCCAAGTTTTTCCAGGTGCAACTAATGAAAAACTGTTTTTT. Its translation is CASSQVFPGATNEKLFF.

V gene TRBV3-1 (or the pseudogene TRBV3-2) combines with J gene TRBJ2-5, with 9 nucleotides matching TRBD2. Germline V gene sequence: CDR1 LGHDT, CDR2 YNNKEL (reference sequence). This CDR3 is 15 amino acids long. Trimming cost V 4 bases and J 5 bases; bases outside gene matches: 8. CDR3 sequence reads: CASSLLSGGGETQYF. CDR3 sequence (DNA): TGTGCCAGCAGCCTTCTTAGCGGGGGTGGCGAGACCCAGTACTTC.

CDR3 nucleotides: TGTGCCAGCAGCCCCCGCGGACAGGGAGAGTTGGGGGCCAACGTCCTGACTTTC. As protein: CASSPRGQGELGANVLTF. The V gene is TRBV9, the J gene TRBJ2-6; TRBD1 aligns across 8 bases. The CDR3 spans 18 residues. The V gene end was trimmed by 4 bases and the J gene end by 4 bases; junction bases not matched to a gene: 13. CDR1 is SGDLS, CDR2 YYNGEE, per germline.

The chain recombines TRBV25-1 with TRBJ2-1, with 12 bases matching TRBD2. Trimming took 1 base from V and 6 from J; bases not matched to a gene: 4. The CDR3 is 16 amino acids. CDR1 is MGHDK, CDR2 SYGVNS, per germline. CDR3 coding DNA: TGTGCCAGCAGTGAATCAGGACTAGCGGGAATCAATGAGCAGTTCTTC. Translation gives CASSESGLAGINEQFF.

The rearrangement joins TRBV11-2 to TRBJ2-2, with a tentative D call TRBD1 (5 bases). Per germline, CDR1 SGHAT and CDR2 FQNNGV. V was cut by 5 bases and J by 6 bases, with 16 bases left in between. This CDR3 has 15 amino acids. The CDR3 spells CASSKAGRFSGELFF. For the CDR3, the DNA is TGTGCCAGCAGCAAAGCAGGGCGCTTTTCCGGGGAGCTGTTTTTT.

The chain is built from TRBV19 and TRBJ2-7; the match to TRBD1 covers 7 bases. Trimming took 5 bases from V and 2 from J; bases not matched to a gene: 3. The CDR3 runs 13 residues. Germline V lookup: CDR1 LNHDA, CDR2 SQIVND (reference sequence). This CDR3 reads CASSRQGTYEQYF. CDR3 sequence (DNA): TGTGCCAGTAGTCGACAGGGCACCTACGAGCAGTACTTC.

CDR3 nucleotides: TGTGCCAGCAGTGAAGGGGGACGCGTGGGTGAAGCTTTCTTT. Its protein product is CASSEGGRVGEAFF. The chain employs TRBV6-1 and TRBJ1-1, with a possible D match to TRBD1 (5 bases). Trimming took off 1 base at V and 7 bases at J, with 13 bases between the two ends. The CDR3 runs 14 residues. The germline V gene has CDR1 MNHNS and CDR2 SASEGT.

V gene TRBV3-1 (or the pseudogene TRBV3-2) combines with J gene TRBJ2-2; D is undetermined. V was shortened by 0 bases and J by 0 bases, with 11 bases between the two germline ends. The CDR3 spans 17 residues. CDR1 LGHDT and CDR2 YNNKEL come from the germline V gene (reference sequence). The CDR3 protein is CASSQDRGATNTGELFF. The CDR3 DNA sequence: TGTGCCAGCAGCCAAGATCGCGGTGCTACGAACACCGGGGAGCTGTTTTTT.

The CDR3 reads CASSPRDRLTEAFF. The CDR3 DNA reads TGTGCCAGCAGCCCCAGGGACAGACTCACTGAAGCTTTCTTT. The chain combines TRBV5-4 with TRBJ1-1, with TRBD1 identical over 7 bases. Germline CDR1 and CDR2: SGHNT and YYREEE (reference sequence). V shed 4 bases, J shed 4 bases, and the junction held 7 bases outside the gene matches. This CDR3 has 14 amino acids.

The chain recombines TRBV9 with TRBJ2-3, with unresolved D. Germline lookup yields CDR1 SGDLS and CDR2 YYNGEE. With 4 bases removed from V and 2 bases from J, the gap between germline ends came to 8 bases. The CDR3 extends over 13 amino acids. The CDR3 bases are TGTGCCAGCAGCTTACGCCCCACAGATACGCAGTATTTT. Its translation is CASSLRPTDTQYF. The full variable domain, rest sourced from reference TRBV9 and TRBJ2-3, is DSGVTQTPKHLITATGQRVTLRCSPRSGDLSVYWYQQSLDQGLQFLIQYYNGEERAKGNILERFSAQQFPDLHSELNLSSLELGDSALYFCASSLRPTDTQYFGPGTRLTVL.

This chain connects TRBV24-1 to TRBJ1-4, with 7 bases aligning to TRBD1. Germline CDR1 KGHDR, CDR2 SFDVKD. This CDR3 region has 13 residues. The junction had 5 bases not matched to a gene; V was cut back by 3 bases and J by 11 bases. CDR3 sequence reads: CATSDDQGGKLFF. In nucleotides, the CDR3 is TGTGCCACCAGTGATGACCAGGGGGGGAAACTGTTTTTT.

The CDR3 here is CASSPRSGQDYGYTF. CDR3 coding DNA: TGTGCCAGCAGCCCCCGATCCGGCCAGGACTATGGCTACACCTTC. The J gene is TRBJ1-2, the V gene TRBV9; D not certain. From germline, CDR1 is SGDLS and CDR2 YYNGEE. The CDR3 runs to 15 residues. Deletions cut 4 bases from V and 3 bases from J, with 16 bases between.

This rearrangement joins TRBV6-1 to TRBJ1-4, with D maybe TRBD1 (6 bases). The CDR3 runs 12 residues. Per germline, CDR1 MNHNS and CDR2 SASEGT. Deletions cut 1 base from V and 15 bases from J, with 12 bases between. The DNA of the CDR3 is TGTGCCAGCAGTGAAGTGGGGACACGGATGTTTTTT. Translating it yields CASSEVGTRMFF.

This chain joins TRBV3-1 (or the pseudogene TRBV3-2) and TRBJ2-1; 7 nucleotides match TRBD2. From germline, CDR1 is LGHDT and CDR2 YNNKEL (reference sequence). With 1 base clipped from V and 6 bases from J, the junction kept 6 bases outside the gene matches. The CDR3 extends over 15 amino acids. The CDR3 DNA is TGTGCCAGCAGCCAAGCCGGACTAGTAAGCAATGAGCAGTTCTTC. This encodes CASSQAGLVSNEQFF.

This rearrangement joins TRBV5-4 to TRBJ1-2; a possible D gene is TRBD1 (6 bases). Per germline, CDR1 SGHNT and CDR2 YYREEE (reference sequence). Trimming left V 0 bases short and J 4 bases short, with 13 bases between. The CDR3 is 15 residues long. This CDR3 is CASSLAGGSGYGYTF. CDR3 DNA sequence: TGTGCCAGCAGCTTGGCGGGGGGCTCTGGCTATGGCTACACCTTC. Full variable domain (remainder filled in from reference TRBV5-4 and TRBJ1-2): ETGVTQSPTHLIKTRGQQVTLRCSSQSGHNTVSWYQQALGQGPQFIFQYYREEENGRGNFPPRFSGLQFPNYSSELNVNALELDDSALYLCASSLAGGSGYGYTFGSGTRLTVV.

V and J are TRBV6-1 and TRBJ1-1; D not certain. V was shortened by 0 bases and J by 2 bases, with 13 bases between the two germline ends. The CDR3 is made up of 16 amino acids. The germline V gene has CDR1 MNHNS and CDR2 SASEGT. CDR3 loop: CASSEATSRANTEAFF. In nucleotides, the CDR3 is TGTGCCAGCAGTGAAGCGACCAGCCGCGCCAACACTGAAGCTTTCTTT.

The CDR3 region is CASSEQGRAYGYTF. The CDR3 nucleotides are TGTGCCAGCAGTGAACAGGGTAGGGCGTATGGCTACACCTTC. The chain employs TRBV2 and TRBJ1-2; possibly TRBD1 for D (5 bases). The V end lost 2 bases, the J end lost 5 bases, and 12 bases lay between the germline ends. Germline assignment: CDR1 SNHLY and CDR2 FYNNEI. This CDR3 contains 14 residues.

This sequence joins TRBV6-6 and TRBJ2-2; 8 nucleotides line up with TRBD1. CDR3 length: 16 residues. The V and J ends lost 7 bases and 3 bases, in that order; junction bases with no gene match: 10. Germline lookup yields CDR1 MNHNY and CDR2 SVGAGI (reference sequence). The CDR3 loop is CASTDRGQDYTGELFF. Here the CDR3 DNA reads TGTGCCAGCACTGACCGGGGACAGGATTACACCGGGGAGCTGTTTTTT.

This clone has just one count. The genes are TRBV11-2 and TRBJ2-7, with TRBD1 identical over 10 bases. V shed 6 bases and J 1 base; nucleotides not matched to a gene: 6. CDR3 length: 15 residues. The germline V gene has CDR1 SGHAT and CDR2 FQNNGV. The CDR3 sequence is CASRTGTGVSYEQYF. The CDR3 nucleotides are TGTGCCAGCAGAACCGGGACAGGGGTTTCCTACGAGCAGTACTTC.

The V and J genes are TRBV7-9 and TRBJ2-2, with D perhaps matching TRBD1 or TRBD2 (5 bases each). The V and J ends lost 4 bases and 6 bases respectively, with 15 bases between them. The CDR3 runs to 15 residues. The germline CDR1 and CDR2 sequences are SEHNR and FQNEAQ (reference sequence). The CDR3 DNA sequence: TGTGCCAGCAGCTCCCGGGACCTCCTCGCCGGGGAGCTGTTTTTT. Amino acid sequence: CASSSRDLLAGELFF.

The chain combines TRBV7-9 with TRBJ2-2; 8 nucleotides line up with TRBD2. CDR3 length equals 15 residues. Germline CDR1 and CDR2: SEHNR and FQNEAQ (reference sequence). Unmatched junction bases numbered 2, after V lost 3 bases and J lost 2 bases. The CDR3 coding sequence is TGTGCCAGCAGCTTGGCGGGGGGAAACACCGGGGAGCTGTTTTTT. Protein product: CASSLAGGNTGELFF. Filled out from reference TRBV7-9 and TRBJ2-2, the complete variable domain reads DTGVSQNPRHKITKRGQNVTFRCDPISEHNRLYWYRQTLGQGPEFLTYFQNEAQLEKSRLLSDRFSAERPKGSFSTLEIQRTEQGDSAMYLCASSLAGGNTGELFFGEGSRLTVL.

CDR3 residues: CATSDLDTQYF. CDR3 nucleotides: TGTGCCACCAGTGATTTAGATACGCAGTATTTT. This rearrangement joins TRBV24-1 to TRBJ2-3; D uncertain. CDR1 KGHDR and CDR2 SFDVKD come from the germline V gene. This CDR3 spans 11 amino acids. Trimming shortened V by 1 base and J by 5 bases, and 0 bases separated the two germline ends.